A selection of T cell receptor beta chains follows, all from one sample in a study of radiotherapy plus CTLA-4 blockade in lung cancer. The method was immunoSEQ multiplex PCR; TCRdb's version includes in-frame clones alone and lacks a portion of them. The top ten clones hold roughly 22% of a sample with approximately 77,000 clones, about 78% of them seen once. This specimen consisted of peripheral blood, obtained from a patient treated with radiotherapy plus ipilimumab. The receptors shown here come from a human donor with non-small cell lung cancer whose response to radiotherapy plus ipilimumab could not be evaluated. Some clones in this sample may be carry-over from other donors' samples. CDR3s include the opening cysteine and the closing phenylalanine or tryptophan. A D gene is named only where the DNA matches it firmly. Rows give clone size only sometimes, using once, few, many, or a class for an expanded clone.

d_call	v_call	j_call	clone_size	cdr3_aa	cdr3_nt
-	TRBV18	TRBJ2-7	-	CASSPFPSYEQYF	TGTGCCAGCTCACCATTCCCCAGCTACGAGCAGTACTTC
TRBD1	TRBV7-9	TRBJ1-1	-	CASSLDREMNTEAFF	TGTGCCAGCAGCTTGGACAGGGAGATGAACACTGAAGCTTTCTTT
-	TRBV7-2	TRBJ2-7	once	CASCPWQASYEQYF	TGTGCCAGCTGTCCCTGGCAGGCCTCCTACGAGCAGTACTTC
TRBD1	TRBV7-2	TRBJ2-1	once	CASSLEGARSYNEQFF	TGTGCCAGCAGCTTAGAGGGGGCTAGGTCCTACAATGAGCAGTTCTTC
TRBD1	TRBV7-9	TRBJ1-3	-	CASSLWDRAGNTIYF	TGTGCCAGCAGCTTGTGGGACAGGGCTGGAAACACCATATATTTT
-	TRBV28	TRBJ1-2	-	CASSKPGYGGYTF	TGTGCCAGCAGTAAGCCAGGGTACGGAGGCTACACCTTC
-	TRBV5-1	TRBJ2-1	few	CASSLGGTGNEQFF	TGCGCCAGCAGCTTAGGAGGGACGGGAAATGAGCAGTTCTTC
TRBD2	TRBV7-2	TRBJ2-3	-	CASSLMGLAGAGDTQYF	TGTGCCAGCAGCTTAATGGGATTAGCGGGGGCAGGGGATACGCAGTATTTT
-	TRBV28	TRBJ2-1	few	CASSLFYEQFF	TGTGCCAGCAGTTTATTCTATGAGCAGTTCTTC
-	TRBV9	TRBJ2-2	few	CASSVESGENTGELFF	TGTGCCAGCAGCGTAGAATCAGGGGAGAACACCGGGGAGCTGTTTTTT
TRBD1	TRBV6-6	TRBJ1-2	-	CASSPRAGGPSYGYTF	TGTGCCAGCAGTCCTAGGGCAGGGGGACCTAGCTATGGCTACACCTTC
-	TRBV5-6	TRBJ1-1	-	CASSLVPGGEGRTEAFF	TGTGCCAGCAGCTTGGTACCGGGCGGAGAGGGTAGAACTGAAGCTTTCTTT
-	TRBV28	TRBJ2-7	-	CASSFVGGGNYEQYF	TGTGCCAGCAGTTTTGTGGGCGGAGGGAACTACGAGCAGTACTTC
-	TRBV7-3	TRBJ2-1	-	CASSLTLNNEQFF	TGTGCCAGCAGCTTAACTCTTAACAATGAGCAGTTCTTC
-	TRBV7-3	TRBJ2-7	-	CASSLGGFGSYEQYF	TGTGCCAGCAGCTTAGGGGGCTTCGGATCCTACGAGCAGTACTTC
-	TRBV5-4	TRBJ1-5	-	CASSLGGGASNQPQHF	TGTGCCAGCAGCTTGGGGGGGGGAGCGAGCAATCAGCCCCAGCATTTT
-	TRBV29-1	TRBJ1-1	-	CSARAGPNTEAFF	TGCAGCGCGCGGGCGGGACCCAACACTGAAGCTTTCTTT
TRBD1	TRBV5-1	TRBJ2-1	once	CASSSRDSLYNEQFF	TGCGCCAGCAGCTCCCGGGACAGCCTATACAATGAGCAGTTCTTC
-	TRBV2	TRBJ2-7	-	CASRPTMGEQYF	TGTGCCAGCAGACCCACTATGGGCGAGCAGTACTTC
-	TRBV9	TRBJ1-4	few	CASSEDGTPDGEKLFF	TGTGCCAGCAGCGAAGACGGGACTCCGGACGGCGAAAAACTGTTTTTT
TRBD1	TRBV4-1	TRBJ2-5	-	CASSQDGTGGWETQYF	TGCGCCAGCAGCCAAGATGGGACAGGGGGCTGGGAGACCCAGTACTTC
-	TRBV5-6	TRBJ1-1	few	CASSLLGVNTEAFF	TGTGCCAGCAGCTTGCTAGGAGTGAACACTGAAGCTTTCTTT
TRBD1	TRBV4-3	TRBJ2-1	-	CASSQDPTGTDSYNEQFF	TGCGCCAGCAGCCAAGATCCGACAGGGACAGATTCCTACAATGAGCAGTTCTTC
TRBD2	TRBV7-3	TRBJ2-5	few	CASSSMTSGGPQETQYF	TGTGCCAGCAGCTCGATGACTAGCGGGGGACCACAAGAGACCCAGTACTTC
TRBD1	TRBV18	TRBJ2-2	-	CASSPTGQGNTGELFF	TGTGCCAGCTCACCGACGGGACAGGGAAACACCGGGGAGCTGTTTTTT
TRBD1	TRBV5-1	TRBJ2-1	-	CASREGTDNEQFF	TGCGCCAGCAGGGAAGGGACAGACAATGAGCAGTTCTTC
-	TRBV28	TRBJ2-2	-	CASSFRGDGELFF	TGTGCCAGCAGTTTCCGCGGGGACGGGGAGCTGTTTTTT
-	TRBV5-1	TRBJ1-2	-	CASSLVADLVEGYTF	TGCGCCAGCAGCTTGGTGGCCGATTTGGTCGAAGGCTACACCTTC
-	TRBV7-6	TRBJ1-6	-	CASSLGTDNSPLHF	TGTGCCAGCAGCTTAGGGACAGATAATTCACCCCTCCACTTT
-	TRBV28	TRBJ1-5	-	CASSQGPTVGPQHF	TGTGCCAGCAGTCAGGGCCCGACTGTTGGGCCCCAGCATTTT
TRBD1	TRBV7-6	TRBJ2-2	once	CASSLTGLDTGELLF	TGTGCCAGCAGCCTGACAGGGTTGGACACCGGGGAGCTGCTTTTT
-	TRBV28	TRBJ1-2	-	CASSPGQFFIYGYTF	TGTGCCAGCAGTCCCGGACAGTTTTTTATTTATGGCTACACCTTC
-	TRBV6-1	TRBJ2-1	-	CASSEWDLRGYNEQFF	TGTGCCAGCAGTGAATGGGACTTGCGGGGATACAATGAGCAGTTCTTC
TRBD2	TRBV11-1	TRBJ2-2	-	CASSGGERTNTGELFF	TGTGCCAGCAGCGGGGGGGAGAGAACGAACACCGGGGAGCTGTTTTTT
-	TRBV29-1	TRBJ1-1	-	CSAKAGGDTEAFF	TGCAGCGCCAAAGCCGGGGGGGACACTGAAGCTTTCTTT
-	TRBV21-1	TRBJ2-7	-	CASSHNAGQSYEQYF	TGTGCCAGCAGCCATAACGCCGGACAGTCCTACGAGCAGTACTTC
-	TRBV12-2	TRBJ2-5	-	CASRLGTSGGFQETQYF	TGTGCAAGTCGCTTAGGAACTAGCGGGGGGTTTCAAGAGACCCAGTACTTC
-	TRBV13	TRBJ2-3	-	CASSLSLTGRTDTQYF	TGTGCCAGCAGCTTATCCCTGACAGGCCGCACAGATACGCAGTATTTT
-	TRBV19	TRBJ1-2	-	CASTFSTPSYGYTF	TGTGCCAGTACCTTCTCAACCCCGAGCTATGGCTACACCTTC
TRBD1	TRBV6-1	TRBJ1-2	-	CASTQGNYGYTF	TGTGCCAGCACACAGGGGAACTATGGCTACACCTTC
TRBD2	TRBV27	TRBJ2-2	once	CASSLGLAGGPSTGELFF	TGTGCCAGCAGTTTGGGACTAGCGGGGGGGCCGAGCACCGGGGAGCTGTTTTTT
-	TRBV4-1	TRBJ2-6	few	CASSLRSAVLSGANVLTF	TGCGCCAGCAGCCTCAGAAGCGCGGTACTCTCTGGGGCCAACGTCCTGACTTTC
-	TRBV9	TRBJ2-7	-	CASSPGSLNQQYF	TGTGCCAGCAGTCCCGGGAGCCTAAACCAGCAGTACTTC
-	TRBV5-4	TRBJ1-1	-	CASSPLRGNTEAFF	TGTGCCAGCAGCCCTCTTCGGGGGAACACTGAAGCTTTCTTT
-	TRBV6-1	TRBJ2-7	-	CASSEEFYHFRQALAYEQYF	TGTGCCAGCAGTGAAGAGTTTTACCATTTTCGACAGGCCTTAGCTTACGAGCAGTACTTC
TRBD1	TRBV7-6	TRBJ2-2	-	CASSLAGTGAGTGELFF	TGTGCCAGCAGCTTAGCAGGGACAGGGGCTGGAACCGGGGAGCTGTTTTTT
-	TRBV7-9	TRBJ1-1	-	CASSLDRTEAFF	TGTGCCAGCAGCTTAGACAGGACTGAAGCTTTCTTT
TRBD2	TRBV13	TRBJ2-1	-	CASSLGPAGGYNEQFF	TGTGCCAGCAGCTTAGGGCCAGCGGGGGGTTACAATGAGCAGTTCTTC
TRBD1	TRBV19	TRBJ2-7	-	CASSQGASYEQYF	TGTGCCAGCTCTCAGGGGGCCTCCTACGAGCAGTACTTC
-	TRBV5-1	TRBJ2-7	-	CASSLAGLYEQYF	TGCGCCAGCAGCTTGGCAGGTCTTTACGAGCAGTACTTC
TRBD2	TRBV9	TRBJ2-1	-	CASSVSGGSPYNEQFF	TGTGCCAGCAGCGTGAGCGGGGGCAGCCCCTACAATGAGCAGTTCTTC
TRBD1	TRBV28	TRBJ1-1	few	CASSLTGAAEAFF	TGTGCCAGCAGTTTGACAGGGGCCGCTGAAGCTTTCTTT
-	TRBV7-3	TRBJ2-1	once	CASSPPGGSYNEQFF	TGTGCCAGCAGCCCTCCCGGGGGCTCCTACAATGAGCAGTTCTTC
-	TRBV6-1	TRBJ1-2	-	CASSLQRWGYTF	TGTGCCAGCAGTCTTCAGAGGTGGGGCTACACCTTC
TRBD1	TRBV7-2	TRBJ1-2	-	CASRPWTGGVNYGYTF	TGTGCCAGCAGACCTTGGACAGGGGGCGTTAACTATGGCTACACCTTC
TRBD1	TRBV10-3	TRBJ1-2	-	CAISERPGGGYTF	TGTGCCATCAGTGAGCGCCCAGGGGGTGGCTACACCTTC
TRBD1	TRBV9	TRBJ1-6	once	CASSPSAFRGDLRNSPLHF	TGTGCCAGCAGCCCCTCAGCCTTCAGGGGGGATCTTCGTAATTCACCCCTCCACTTT